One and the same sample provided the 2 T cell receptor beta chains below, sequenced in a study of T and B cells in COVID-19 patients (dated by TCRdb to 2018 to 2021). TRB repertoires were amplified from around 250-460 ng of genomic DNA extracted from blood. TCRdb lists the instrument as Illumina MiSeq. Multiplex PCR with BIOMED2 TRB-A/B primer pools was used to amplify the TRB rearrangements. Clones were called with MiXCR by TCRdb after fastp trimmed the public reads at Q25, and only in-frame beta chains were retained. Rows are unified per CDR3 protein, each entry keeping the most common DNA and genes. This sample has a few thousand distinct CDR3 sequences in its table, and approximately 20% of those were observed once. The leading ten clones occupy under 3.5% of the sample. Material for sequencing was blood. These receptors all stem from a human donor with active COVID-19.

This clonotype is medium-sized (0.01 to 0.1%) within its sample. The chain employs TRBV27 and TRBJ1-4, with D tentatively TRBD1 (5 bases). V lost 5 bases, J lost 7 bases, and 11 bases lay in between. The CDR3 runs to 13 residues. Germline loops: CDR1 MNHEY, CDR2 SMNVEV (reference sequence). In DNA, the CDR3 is TGTGCCAGCAGTAAGGCGGGGGGTGAAAAACTGTTTTTT. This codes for CASSKAGGEKLFF.

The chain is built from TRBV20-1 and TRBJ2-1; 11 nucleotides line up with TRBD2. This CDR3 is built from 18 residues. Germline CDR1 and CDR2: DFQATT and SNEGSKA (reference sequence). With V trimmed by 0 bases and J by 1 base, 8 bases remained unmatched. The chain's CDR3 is CSARDRGLAGGSYNEQFF. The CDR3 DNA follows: TGCAGTGCTAGAGATCGGGGGCTAGCGGGGGGTTCCTACAATGAGCAGTTCTTC.